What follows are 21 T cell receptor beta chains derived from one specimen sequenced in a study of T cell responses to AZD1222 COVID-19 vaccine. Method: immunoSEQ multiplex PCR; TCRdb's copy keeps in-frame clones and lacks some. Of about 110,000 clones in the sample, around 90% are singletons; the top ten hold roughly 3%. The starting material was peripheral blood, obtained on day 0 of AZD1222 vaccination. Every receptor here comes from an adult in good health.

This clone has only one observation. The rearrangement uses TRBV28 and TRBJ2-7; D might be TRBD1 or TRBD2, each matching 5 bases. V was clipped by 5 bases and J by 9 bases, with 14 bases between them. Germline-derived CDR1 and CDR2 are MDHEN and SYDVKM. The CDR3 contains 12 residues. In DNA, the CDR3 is TGTGCCAGCAGTGCGATGCCTGGGACGCAGTACTTC. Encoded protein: CASSAMPGTQYF.

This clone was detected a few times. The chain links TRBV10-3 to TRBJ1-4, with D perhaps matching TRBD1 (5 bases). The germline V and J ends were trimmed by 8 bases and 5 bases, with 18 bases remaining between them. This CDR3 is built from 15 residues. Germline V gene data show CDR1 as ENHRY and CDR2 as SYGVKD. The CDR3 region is CAIGVAGGGNEKLFF. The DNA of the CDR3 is TGTGCCATCGGAGTAGCAGGCGGGGGGAATGAAAAACTGTTTTTT.

In DNA, the CDR3 is TGTGCCAGCGCGGGTTCTAACTATGGCTACACCTTC. Its translation: CASAGSNYGYTF. The rearrangement uses TRBV11-2 and TRBJ1-2; D not resolved. The CDR3 sequence is 12 residues long. The V end lost 8 bases, the J end lost 0 bases, and 7 bases lay between the germline ends. CDR1 is SGHAT, CDR2 FQNNGV, per germline.

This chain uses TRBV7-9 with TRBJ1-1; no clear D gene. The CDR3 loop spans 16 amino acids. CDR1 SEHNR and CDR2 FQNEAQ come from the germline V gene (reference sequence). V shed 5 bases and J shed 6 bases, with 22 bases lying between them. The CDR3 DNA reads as TGTGCCAGCAGCCCACTCCGTCGTCGTGGGAGGCCTGAAGCTTTCTTT. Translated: CASSPLRRRGRPEAFF.

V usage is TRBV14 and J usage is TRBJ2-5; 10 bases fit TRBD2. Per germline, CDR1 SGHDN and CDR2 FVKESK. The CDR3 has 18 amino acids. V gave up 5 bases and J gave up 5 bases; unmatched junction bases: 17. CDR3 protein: CASSKYEREGPSEETQYF. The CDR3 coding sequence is TGTGCCAGCAGCAAATACGAGCGGGAGGGCCCTTCTGAGGAGACCCAGTACTTC.

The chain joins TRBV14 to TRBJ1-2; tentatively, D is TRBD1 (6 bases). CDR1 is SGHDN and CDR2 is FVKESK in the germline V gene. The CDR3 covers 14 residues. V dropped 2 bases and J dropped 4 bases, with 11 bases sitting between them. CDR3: CASSQLQGSYGYTF. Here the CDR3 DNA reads TGTGCCAGCAGCCAACTGCAGGGGAGCTATGGCTACACCTTC.

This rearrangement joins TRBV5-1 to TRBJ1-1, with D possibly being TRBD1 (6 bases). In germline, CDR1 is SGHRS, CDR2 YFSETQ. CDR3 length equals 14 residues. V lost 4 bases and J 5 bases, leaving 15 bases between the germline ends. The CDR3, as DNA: TGCGCCAGCAGCCAAGACAGAGGGGGGACTGAAGCTTTCTTT. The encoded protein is CASSQDRGGTEAFF.

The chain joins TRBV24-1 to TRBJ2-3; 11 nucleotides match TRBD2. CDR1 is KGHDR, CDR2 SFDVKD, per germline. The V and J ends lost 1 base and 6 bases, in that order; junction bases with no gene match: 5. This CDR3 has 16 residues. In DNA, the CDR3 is TGTGCCACCAGTGATTTAATAGCGGGGGGGCTGGATACGCAGTATTTT. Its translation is CATSDLIAGGLDTQYF.

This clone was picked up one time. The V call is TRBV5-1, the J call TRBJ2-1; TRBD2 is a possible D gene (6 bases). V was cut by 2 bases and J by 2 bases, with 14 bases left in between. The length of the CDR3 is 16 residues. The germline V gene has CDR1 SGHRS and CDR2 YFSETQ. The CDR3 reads CASSLGGAWTYNEQFF. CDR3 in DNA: TGCGCCAGCAGCTTAGGAGGGGCGTGGACCTACAATGAGCAGTTCTTC. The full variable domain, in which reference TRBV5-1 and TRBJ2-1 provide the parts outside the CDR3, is KAGVTQTPRYLIKTRGQQVTLSCSPISGHRSVSWYQQTPGQGLQFLFEYFSETQRNKGNFPGRFSGRQFSNSRSEMNVSTLELGDSALYLCASSLGGAWTYNEQFFGPGTRLTVL.

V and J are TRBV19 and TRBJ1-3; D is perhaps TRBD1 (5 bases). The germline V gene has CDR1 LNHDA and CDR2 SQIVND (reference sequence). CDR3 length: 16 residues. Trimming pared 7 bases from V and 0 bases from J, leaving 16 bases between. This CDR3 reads CASTNMAGPSGNTIYF. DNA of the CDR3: TGTGCCAGTACGAATATGGCAGGGCCCTCTGGAAACACCATATATTTT.

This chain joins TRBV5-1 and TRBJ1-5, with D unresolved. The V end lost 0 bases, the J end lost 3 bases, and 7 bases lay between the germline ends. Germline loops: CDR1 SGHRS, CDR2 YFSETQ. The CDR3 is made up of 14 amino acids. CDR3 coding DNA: TGCGCCAGCAGCTTGGGAAGCCTCAATCAGCCCCAGCATTTT. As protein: CASSLGSLNQPQHF.

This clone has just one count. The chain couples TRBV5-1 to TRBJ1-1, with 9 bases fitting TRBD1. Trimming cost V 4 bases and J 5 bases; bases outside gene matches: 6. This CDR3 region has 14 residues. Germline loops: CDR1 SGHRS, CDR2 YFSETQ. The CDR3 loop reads CASSGEGQGTEAFF. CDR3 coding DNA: TGCGCCAGCAGCGGCGAGGGACAGGGAACTGAAGCTTTCTTT.

The CDR3 region is CASSSMGQGSETQYF. The CDR3 DNA reads TGTGCCAGCAGCTCTATGGGACAGGGTAGCGAGACCCAGTACTTC. The V gene is TRBV5-6, the J gene TRBJ2-5; 9 bases fit TRBD1. Germline-derived CDR1 and CDR2 are SGHDT and YYEEEE. CDR3 length: 15 amino acids. V shed 3 bases and J 5 bases; nucleotides not matched to a gene: 8.

CDR3: CASRQLLNTEAFF. As DNA, the CDR3 is TGTGCCAGCCGACAGCTTCTTAACACTGAAGCTTTCTTT. The rearrangement uses TRBV27 and TRBJ1-1, with D possibly TRBD1 on 5 matching bases. Germline V gives CDR1 MNHEY, CDR2 SMNVEV (reference sequence). CDR3 length: 13 residues. V lost 8 bases, J lost 2 bases, and 12 bases lay in between.

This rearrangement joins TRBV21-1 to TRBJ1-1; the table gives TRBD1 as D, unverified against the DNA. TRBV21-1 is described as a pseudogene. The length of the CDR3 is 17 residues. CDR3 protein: CASSLRNRDPGNTEAFF. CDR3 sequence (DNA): TGTGCCAGCAGCCTCCGAAACAGGGATCCGGGGAACACTGAAGCTTTCTTT.

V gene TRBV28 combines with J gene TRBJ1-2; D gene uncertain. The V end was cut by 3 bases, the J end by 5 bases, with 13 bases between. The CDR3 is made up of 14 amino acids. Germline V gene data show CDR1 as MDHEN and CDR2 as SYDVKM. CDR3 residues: CASSFGPPGYGYTF. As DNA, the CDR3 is TGTGCCAGCAGTTTTGGCCCCCCCGGTTATGGCTACACCTTC.

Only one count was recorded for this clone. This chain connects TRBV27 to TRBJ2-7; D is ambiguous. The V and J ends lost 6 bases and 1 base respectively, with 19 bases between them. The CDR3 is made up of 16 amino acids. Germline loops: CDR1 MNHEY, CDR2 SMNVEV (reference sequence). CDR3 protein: CASRASKAPLSYEQYF. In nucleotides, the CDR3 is TGTGCCAGCAGGGCCTCTAAAGCCCCACTTTCCTACGAGCAGTACTTC.

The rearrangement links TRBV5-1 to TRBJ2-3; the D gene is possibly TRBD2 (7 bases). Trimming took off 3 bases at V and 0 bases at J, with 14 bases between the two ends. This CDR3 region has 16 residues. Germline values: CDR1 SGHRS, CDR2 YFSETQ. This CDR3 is CASSWAAGTSTDTQYF. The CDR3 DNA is TGCGCCAGCAGCTGGGCAGCGGGGACAAGCACAGATACGCAGTATTTT.

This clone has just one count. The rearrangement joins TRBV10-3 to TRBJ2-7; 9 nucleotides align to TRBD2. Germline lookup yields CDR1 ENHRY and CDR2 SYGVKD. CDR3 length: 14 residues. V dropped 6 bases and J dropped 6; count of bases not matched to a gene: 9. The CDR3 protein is CAIRRSSGSSEQYF. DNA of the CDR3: TGTGCCATCAGACGAAGTAGCGGGAGTTCCGAGCAGTACTTC.

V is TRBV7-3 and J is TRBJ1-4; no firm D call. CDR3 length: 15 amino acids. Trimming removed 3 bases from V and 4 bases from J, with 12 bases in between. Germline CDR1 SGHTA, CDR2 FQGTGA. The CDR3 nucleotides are TGTGCCAGCAGCTTGACGGCGGCTGATAATGAAAAACTGTTTTTT. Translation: CASSLTAADNEKLFF.

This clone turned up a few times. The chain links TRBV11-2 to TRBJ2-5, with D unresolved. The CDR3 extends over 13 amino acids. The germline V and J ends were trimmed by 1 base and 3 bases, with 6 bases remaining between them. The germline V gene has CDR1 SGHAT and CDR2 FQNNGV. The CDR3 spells CASSLVREETQYF. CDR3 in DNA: TGTGCCAGCAGCTTAGTCCGGGAAGAGACCCAGTACTTC.